This T cell receptor beta chain emerged from a study of cytomegalovirus exposure and HLA in healthy donors. Method: immunoSEQ multiplex PCR; TCRdb's copy keeps in-frame clones and lacks some. The sample consists of approximately 160,000 clones, roughly 96% of them appearing once. About this clone itself: The antigen remains unidentified.

Study outcomes and limitations: A later analysis found first-cohort TCR clusters tended to co-occur in the 90 to 150 validation repertoires. Published work reported that the classifier diagnosed cytomegalovirus status with high specificity and sensitivity. Associated with cytomegalovirus, according to the listing, were around 170 TCR beta chains.

The CDR3 is 17 amino acids. V shed 0 bases, J shed 2 bases, and the junction held 5 bases outside the gene matches. Germline CDR1 and CDR2: SGHTA and FQGNSA. This receptor was obtained from a woman aged 18-29 years in good health and CMV-seronegative. The chain uses TRBV7-2 and TRBJ2-5, with 11 bases identical to TRBD2. What was sequenced was PBMCs. The CDR3 DNA is TGTGCCAGCAGCTTAGCGGGGCTAGCGGGGGGTCAAGAGACCCAGTACTTC. Translating gives CASSLAGLAGGQETQYF. Full variable domain (missing parts from reference TRBV7-2 and TRBJ2-5): GAGVSQSPSNKVTEKGKDVELRCDPISGHTALYWYRQSLGQGLEFLIYFQGNSAPDKSGLPSDRFSAERTGGSVSTLTIQRTQQEDSAVYLCASSLAGLAGGQETQYFGPGTRLLVL.